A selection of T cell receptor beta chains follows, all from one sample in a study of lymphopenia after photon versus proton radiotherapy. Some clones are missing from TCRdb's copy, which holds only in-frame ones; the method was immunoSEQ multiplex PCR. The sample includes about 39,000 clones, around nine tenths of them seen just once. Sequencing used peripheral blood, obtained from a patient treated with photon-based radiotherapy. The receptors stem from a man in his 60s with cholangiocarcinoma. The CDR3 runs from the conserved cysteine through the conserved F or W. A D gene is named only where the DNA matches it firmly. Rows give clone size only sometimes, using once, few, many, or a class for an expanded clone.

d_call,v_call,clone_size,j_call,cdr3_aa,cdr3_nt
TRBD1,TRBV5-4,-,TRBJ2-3,CASSPGTGRSADTQYF,TGTGCCAGCAGCCCGGGGACAGGAAGGTCGGCAGATACGCAGTATTTT
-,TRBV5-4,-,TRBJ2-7,CASSTPPRDEQYF,TGTGCCAGCAGCACCCCCCCCCGAGACGAGCAGTACTTC
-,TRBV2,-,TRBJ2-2,CASSERASGELFF,TGTGCCAGCAGTGAACGAGCGTCAGGGGAGCTGTTTTTT
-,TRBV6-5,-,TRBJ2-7,CASSYRYEQYF,TGTGCCAGCAGTTACCGCTACGAGCAGTACTTC
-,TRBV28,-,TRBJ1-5,CASSPALSYSNQPQHF,TGTGCCAGCAGCCCTGCACTCTCGTATAGCAATCAGCCCCAGCATTTT
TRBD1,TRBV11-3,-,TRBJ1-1,CASSNNRGPNTEAFF,TGTGCCAGCAGCAACAACAGGGGGCCTAACACTGAAGCTTTCTTT
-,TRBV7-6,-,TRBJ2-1,CASSFGRMAEQFF,TGTGCCAGCAGCTTTGGGAGAATGGCTGAGCAGTTCTTC
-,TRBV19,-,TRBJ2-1,CASSLQGLSHEQFF,TGTGCCAGCAGTCTGCAGGGCTTAAGCCATGAGCAGTTCTTC
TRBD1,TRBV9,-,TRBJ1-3,CASSVGVGTGTGNTIYF,TGTGCCAGCAGCGTAGGGGTTGGGACAGGGACGGGAAACACCATATATTTT
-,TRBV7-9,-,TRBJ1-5,CASSFYGPGGNQPQHF,TGTGCCAGCAGCTTCTACGGGCCGGGGGGCAATCAGCCCCAGCATTTT
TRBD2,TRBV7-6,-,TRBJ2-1,CASSPRASGAYNEQFF,TGTGCCAGCAGCCCCCGTGCTAGCGGGGCCTACAATGAGCAGTTCTTC
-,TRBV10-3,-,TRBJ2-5,CATETVQETQYF,TGTGCCACAGAGACAGTCCAAGAGACCCAGTACTTC
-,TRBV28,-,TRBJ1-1,CASMGMNTEAFF,TGTGCCAGCATGGGGATGAACACTGAAGCTTTCTTT
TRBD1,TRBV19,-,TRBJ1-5,CASSLRGIGNQPQHF,TGTGCCAGTAGTCTCAGGGGGATTGGCAATCAGCCCCAGCATTTT
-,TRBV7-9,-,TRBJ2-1,CASSPGGGSYNEQFF,TGTGCCAGCAGCCCAGGCGGAGGTTCCTACAATGAGCAGTTCTTC
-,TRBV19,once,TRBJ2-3,CASSMNYLTDTQYF,TGTGCCAGTAGTATGAATTACCTCACAGATACGCAGTATTTT
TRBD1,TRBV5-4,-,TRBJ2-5,CASSFGTGAETQYF,TGTGCCAGCAGCTTTGGGACAGGGGCCGAGACCCAGTACTTC
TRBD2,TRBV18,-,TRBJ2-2,CASSPGISGSSTGELFF,TGTGCCAGCTCACCAGGGATTAGCGGGAGCAGCACCGGGGAGCTGTTTTTT
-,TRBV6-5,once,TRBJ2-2,CASSYSGSGELFF,TGTGCCAGCAGTTACTCGGGATCCGGGGAGCTGTTTTTT
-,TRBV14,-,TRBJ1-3,CASSQDIWGGRRNTIYF,TGTGCCAGCAGCCAAGATATATGGGGGGGGCGCAGAAACACCATATATTTT
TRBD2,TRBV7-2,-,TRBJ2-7,CASSRAGASYEQYF,TGTGCCAGCAGCCGAGCGGGGGCCTCCTACGAGCAGTACTTC
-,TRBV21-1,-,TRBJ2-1,CASIGCSSSGVYNEQFF,TGTGCCAGCATTGGATGCTCGTCTAGCGGGGTTTACAATGAGCAGTTCTTC
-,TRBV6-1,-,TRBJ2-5,CASGFGFQETQYF,TGTGCCAGCGGGTTCGGCTTCCAAGAGACCCAGTACTTC
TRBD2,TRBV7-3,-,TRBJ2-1,CASSLGSGGHNEQFF,TGTGCCAGCAGCTTAGGTAGCGGGGGTCACAATGAGCAGTTCTTC
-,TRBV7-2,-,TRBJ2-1,CASSLIGINEQFF,TGTGCCAGCAGCTTAATCGGGATTAATGAGCAGTTCTTC
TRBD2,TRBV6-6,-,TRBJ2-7,CASSPIGGASEQYF,TGTGCCAGCAGTCCCATCGGGGGGGCTTCTGAGCAGTACTTC
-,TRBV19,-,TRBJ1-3,CASSEAGHRSGNTIYF,TGTGCCAGTAGTGAGGCGGGACACCGCTCTGGAAACACCATATATTTT
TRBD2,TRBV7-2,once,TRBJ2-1,CASSLAGLVMVNEQFF,TGTGCCAGCAGCTTAGCGGGACTAGTGATGGTCAATGAGCAGTTCTTC
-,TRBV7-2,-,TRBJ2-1,CASSPIPNEQFF,TGTGCCAGCAGCCCGATCCCTAATGAGCAGTTCTTC
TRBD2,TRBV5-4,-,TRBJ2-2,CASSLAGGVAGELFF,TGTGCCAGCAGCTTGGCGGGAGGAGTGGCCGGGGAGCTGTTTTTT
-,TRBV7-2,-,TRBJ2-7,CASSLRGAGSYEQYF,TGTGCCAGCAGCTTACGCGGGGCAGGGTCCTACGAGCAGTACTTC
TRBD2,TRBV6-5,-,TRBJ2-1,CASRATSGSFEQFF,TGTGCCAGCAGGGCGACTAGCGGGAGCTTTGAGCAGTTCTTC
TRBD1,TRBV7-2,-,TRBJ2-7,CASSLDPGTGGEDEQYF,TGTGCCAGCAGCTTAGACCCCGGGACAGGGGGCGAGGACGAGCAGTACTTC
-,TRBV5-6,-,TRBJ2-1,CASSLVVGSYNEQFF,TGTGCCAGCAGCTTGGTGGTAGGATCCTACAATGAGCAGTTCTTC
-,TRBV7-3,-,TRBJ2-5,CASSPGTVSQETQYF,TGTGCCAGCAGCCCTGGGACGGTCAGCCAAGAGACCCAGTACTTC
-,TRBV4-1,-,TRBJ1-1,CASSQDYRNTEAFF,TGCGCCAGCAGCCAAGATTATCGGAACACTGAAGCTTTCTTT
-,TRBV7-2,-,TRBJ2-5,CASSLRTTDQETQYF,TGTGCCAGCAGCTTACGTACAACAGATCAAGAGACCCAGTACTTC
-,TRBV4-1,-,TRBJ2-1,CASSQDAGLSSYNEQFF,TGCGCCAGCAGCCAAGATGCGGGGTTGAGCTCCTACAATGAGCAGTTCTTC
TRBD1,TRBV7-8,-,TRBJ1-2,CASSTRDRGYFLF,TGTGCCAGCAGCACCCGGGACAGGGGGTACTTTTTATTC
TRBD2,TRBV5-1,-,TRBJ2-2,CASSPPRSGRSNTGELFF,TGCGCCAGCAGCCCCCCACGAAGCGGGAGGTCGAACACCGGGGAGCTGTTTTTT
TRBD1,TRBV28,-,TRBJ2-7,CASRKGQGYEQYF,TGTGCCAGCAGGAAGGGACAGGGTTACGAGCAGTACTTC
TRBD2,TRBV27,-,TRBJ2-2,CASSSRLAGNTGELFF,TGTGCCAGCAGTTCCAGACTAGCGGGGAACACCGGGGAGCTGTTTTTT
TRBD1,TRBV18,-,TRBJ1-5,CASSPGQGDQPQHF,TGTGCCAGCTCACCGGGACAGGGGGATCAGCCCCAGCATTTT
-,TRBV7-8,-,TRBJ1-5,CASSLGQGGSGDQPQHF,TGTGCCAGCAGCCTCGGCCAGGGCGGGAGTGGGGATCAGCCCCAGCATTTT
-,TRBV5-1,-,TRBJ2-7,CASSAADSGGPYEQYF,TGCGCCAGCAGCGCCGCGGACAGTGGGGGCCCCTACGAGCAGTACTTC
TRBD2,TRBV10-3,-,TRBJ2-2,CAISELTSEAGELFF,TGTGCCATCAGTGAGCTGACTAGCGAAGCCGGGGAGCTGTTTTTT
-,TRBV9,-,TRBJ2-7,CASSVSGAGEQYF,TGTGCCAGCAGCGTGTCGGGGGCTGGGGAGCAGTACTTC
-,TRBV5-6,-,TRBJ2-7,CASRGDGDEQYF,TGTGCCAGCAGGGGGGATGGGGACGAGCAGTACTTC
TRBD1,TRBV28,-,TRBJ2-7,CASSSYRALAGTGVFEQYF,TGTGCCAGCAGTTCATATAGGGCTCTCGCCGGGACAGGGGTTTTCGAGCAGTACTTC
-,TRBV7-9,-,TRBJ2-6,CASSANAGANVLTF,TGTGCCAGCAGCGCTAACGCTGGGGCCAACGTCCTGACTTTC
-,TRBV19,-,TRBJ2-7,CASSIDFISEQYF,TGTGCCAGTAGTATAGATTTCATATCCGAGCAGTACTTC
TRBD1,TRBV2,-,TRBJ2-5,CASRRTGSFEETQYF,TGTGCCAGCAGACGGACAGGGAGTTTTGAGGAGACCCAGTACTTC
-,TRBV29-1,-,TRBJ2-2,CSVEKGQSGELFF,TGCAGCGTTGAAAAAGGGCAGTCCGGGGAGCTGTTTTTT
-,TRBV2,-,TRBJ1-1,CASSVRVNTEAFF,TGTGCCAGCAGTGTGAGGGTGAACACTGAAGCTTTCTTT